Presented here are 31 T cell receptor gamma chains from one specimen sequenced in a study of gamma-delta chains in newborns, infants, children. TCRdb ran CATT on the reads. The sample lists approximately 700 gamma-chain clones, almost 6% occurring once. Sequenced material: blood. Source of these receptors: a child who was a newborn, infant or young child, either healthy, febrile or measles-vaccinated (not recorded which).

With regard to this clone: The amino acid sequence in TCRdb belongs to a much larger clone and departs from this DNA's translation at residue 7, likely a sequencing read error; the sequence shown is translated from the DNA. The chain recombines TRGV9 with TRGJP. The CDR3 contains 16 residues. The germline CDR1 and CDR2 sequences are GITISATS and ISYDGTV (reference sequence). Germline trimming cut 0 bases from V and 9 bases from J; bases unmatched to any gene: 5. The CDR3 loop is CALWEVRRLGKKIKVF. Written as DNA, the CDR3 is TGTGCCTTGTGGGAGGTGCGTAGGTTGGGCAAAAAAATCAAGGTATTT.

Details on this clone: A read error is possible here, since a much larger clone lies one base away. This chain connects TRGV9 to TRGJP. The CDR3 is made up of 15 amino acids. Germline V CDR1 and CDR2: GITISATS, ISYDGTV (reference sequence). This CDR3 is CALWEVNVGKKVKVF. CDR3 in DNA: TGTGCCTTGTGGGAGGTGAATGTGGGCAAAAAAGTCAAGGTATTT.

This clone qualifies as large. V gene TRGV4 combines with J gene TRGJ1 or TRGJ2. In germline, CDR1 is EGSTGY, CDR2 YDSYTSSV. This CDR3 is 16 amino acids long. Trimming cost V 0 bases and J 2 bases; bases outside gene matches: 10. This CDR3 is CATWDGPGFYYYKKLF. The CDR3 nucleotides are TGTGCCACCTGGGATGGGCCGGGTTTTTATTATTATAAGAAACTCTTT.

This clone was counted only a few times. This may come from a read error, since a much larger clone is one base off. The sample carries other DNA sequences with the same CDR3. V usage is TRGV8 and J usage is TRGJP. Germline-derived CDR1 and CDR2 are VENAVY and YDSYNSRV. The CDR3 is 17 residues long. CDR3 loop: CATWDSVGELGKKIKVF. CDR3 nucleotides: TGTGCCACCTGGGATAGTGTAGGAGAGTTGGGCAAAAAAATTAAGGTATTT.

J is TRGJ1 or TRGJ2 and V is TRGV8. The V and J ends lost 0 bases and 5 bases, in that order; junction bases with no gene match: 4. Germline V gives CDR1 VENAVY, CDR2 YDSYNSRV. This CDR3 has 13 amino acids. The DNA for the CDR3 is TGTGCCACCTGGGATAGGCTCCATTATAAGAAACTCTTT. It specifies CATWDRLHYKKLF.

Of note for this clone: A read error may be the cause here, since a much bigger clone is one base away. The chain has TRGV4 and TRGJ1 or TRGJ2. This CDR3 region has 16 residues. Germline assignment: CDR1 EGSTGY and CDR2 YDSYTSSV. The CDR3 nucleotides are TGTGCCACCTGGGATGGGCCGGGTTTTTATTATTATAAGAAACTCTTC. This translates into CATWDGPGFYYYKKLF.

This clone occurred a few times. One base separates it from a far larger clone, so it is likely a read error. This specimen includes other DNA sequences encoding the same CDR3. V and J are TRGV9 and TRGJP. Germline loops: CDR1 GITISATS, CDR2 ISYDGTV (reference sequence). The CDR3 contains 16 residues. The CDR3 nucleotides are TGTGCCTTGTGGGAGGTGCAAGAGTTGGGCAAAAAAATCAAGGTGTTT. Protein product: CALWEVQELGKKIKVF.

This clone was counted only a few times. The J gene is TRGJ1 or TRGJ2, the V gene TRGV9. The CDR3 contains 12 residues. Germline-derived CDR1 and CDR2 are GITISATS and ISYDGTV (reference sequence). Trimming at V came to 3 bases and at J to 9 bases, leaving 8 bases not matched to a gene. In nucleotides, the CDR3 is TGTGCCTTGTGGGAGTCATTCCTTAAGAAACTCTTT. This encodes CALWESFLKKLF.

This clone was found a few times. Being one base from a much bigger clone, this may be a read error. V usage is TRGV3 and J usage is TRGJP2. The ends lost 0 bases at V and 7 bases at J; junction bases unmatched: 8. CDR1 and CDR2 (germline): VTNTFY, YDVSTARD (reference sequence). This CDR3 comprises 15 residues. The DNA of the CDR3 is TGTGCCACCTGGGACAGGCCGAAATTTGATTGGATCAAGACGTTT. Translation gives CATWDRPKFDWIKTF.

This clone is deemed large. This chain joins TRGV9 and TRGJP. The CDR3 spans 17 residues. Trimming took 0 bases from V and 6 from J; bases not matched to a gene: 5. Germline CDR1 reads GITISATS; CDR2 reads ISYDGTV (reference sequence). This CDR3 is CALWEVQAELGKKIKVF. For the CDR3, the DNA is TGTGCCTTGTGGGAGGTGCAAGCAGAGTTGGGCAAAAAAATCAAGGTATTT.

Comment on this clone: It may be a read error: a sequence one base away is much more abundant. V and J are TRGV2 and TRGJ1 or TRGJ2. This CDR3 region has 13 residues. CDR1 and CDR2 (germline): EGSNGY, YDSYNSKV. CDR3 DNA sequence: TGTGCCACCTGGGACCCGAATTACTATAAGAAACTCTTT. Its translation is CATWDPNYYKKLF.

This clone came up a few times. A single base separates this from a much larger clone, so it may be a read error. Different DNA sequences within this sample yield the same CDR3. The gene calls are TRGV9 and TRGJ1 or TRGJ2. Germline values: CDR1 GITISATS, CDR2 ISYDGTV (reference sequence). The CDR3 covers 12 residues. With V trimmed by 0 bases and J by 7 bases, 3 bases remained unmatched. In DNA form, the CDR3 reads TGTGCCTTGTGGGAGGTGGACTATAAGAAACTCTTT. This encodes CALWEVDYKKLF.

To note about this clone: A much larger clone sits a single nucleotide away, making a read error possible. The chain links TRGV8 to TRGJP1. The CDR3 runs 17 residues. Looked up from germline, CDR1 is VENAVY and CDR2 is YDSYNSRV. CDR3 sequence: CATWDIGPYTTGWFRIF. As DNA, the CDR3 is TGTGCCACCTGGGATATAGGCCCTTATACCACTGGTTGGTTCAGGATATTT.

This clone was counted between two and nine times. A read error may be the cause here, since a much bigger clone is one base away. This chain uses TRGV9 with TRGJP. This CDR3 spans 17 amino acids. Germline assignment: CDR1 GITISATS and CDR2 ISYDGTV (reference sequence). The DNA for the CDR3 is TGTGCCTTGTGGGAGGTGCGAGGCGAGTTGGGCAAAAAAGTCAAGGTATTT. Protein product: CALWEVRGELGKKVKVF.

By share of the sample, this clone is large. V is TRGV3 and J is TRGJP1. J was trimmed by 4 bases and V by 0 bases; bases with no gene match: 2. The CDR3 loop spans 14 amino acids. The germline V gene has CDR1 VTNTFY and CDR2 YDVSTARD (reference sequence). CDR3 sequence reads: CATWDRGTGWFKIF. DNA for the CDR3: TGTGCCACCTGGGACAGGGGCACTGGTTGGTTCAAGATATTT.

This clone is large (0.1 to 1%) within its sample. The same CDR3 arises from other DNA sequences in this sample as well. The CDR3 DNA follows: TGTGCCTTGTGGGTGTTGGGCAAAAAAATCAAGGTATTT. This encodes CALWVLGKKIKVF. This chain uses TRGV9 with TRGJP. The J segment lost 9 bases and the V segment lost 5 bases, leaving 1 base of the junction unmatched. The length of the CDR3 is 13 residues. The germline CDR1 and CDR2 sequences are GITISATS and ISYDGTV (reference sequence).

This clone has only a few counts. Since a far larger clone is one base different, this is likely a read error. V and J are TRGV2 and TRGJ1 or TRGJ2. The CDR3 runs 11 residues. Germline V gives CDR1 EGSNGY, CDR2 YDSYNSKV. V lost 0 bases, J lost 11 bases, and 4 bases stayed unmatched. The CDR3 region has the DNA TGTGCCACCTGGGACGGGGATGAGAAACTCTTT. This gives the protein CATWDGDEKLF.

This clone is judged large. Different DNA sequences within this sample yield the same CDR3. V and J are TRGV9 and TRGJP. The CDR3 loop spans 16 amino acids. Trimming removed 3 bases from V and 4 bases from J; junction bases left unmatched: 3. Germline CDR1 is GITISATS and CDR2 is ISYDGTV (reference sequence). The CDR3 nucleotides are TGTGCCTTGTGGGAGCCTCAAGAGTTGGGCAAAAAAATCAAGGTATTT. This encodes CALWEPQELGKKIKVF.

With respect to this clone: A read error may explain this, as a much larger clone is one base away. The chain combines TRGV4 with TRGJ1 or TRGJ2. The germline CDR1 and CDR2 sequences are EGSTGY and YDSYTSSV. The CDR3 runs to 13 residues. CDR3: CATWDGRVYEKLF. The CDR3 DNA follows: TGTGCCACCTGGGATGGGCGGGTTTATGAGAAACTCTTT.

In its sample, this clone is large. Other DNA sequences in this specimen translate into the identical CDR3. The rearrangement links TRGV5 to TRGJP2. The germline V gene encodes CDR1 VINAFY and CDR2 YDVSNSKD. V lost 5 bases to trimming and J lost 2 bases; unmatched junction nucleotides: 5. The CDR3 totals 14 residues. CDR3 loop: CATWGRSSDWIKTF. The CDR3 DNA is TGTGCCACCTGGGGGAGGAGTAGTGATTGGATCAAGACGTTT.

By its share, this clone is large. Other DNA sequences from this sample encode an identical CDR3 as well. The chain combines TRGV9 with TRGJP. CDR3 length: 17 residues. V was pared by 0 bases and J by 3 bases, with 2 bases of the junction left unmatched. Germline V lookup: CDR1 GITISATS, CDR2 ISYDGTV (reference sequence). The CDR3 sequence is CALWEVPQELGKKIKVF. The CDR3 DNA reads as TGTGCCTTGTGGGAGGTGCCGCAAGAGTTGGGCAAAAAAATCAAGGTATTT.

For this clone: A read error may be the cause here, since a much bigger clone is one base away. Other DNA sequences within the sample encode an identical CDR3. The chain recombines TRGV4 with TRGJ1 or TRGJ2. Per germline, CDR1 EGSTGY and CDR2 YDSYTSSV. CDR3 length: 13 amino acids. The CDR3 protein is CATWAPFDYKKLF. CDR3 DNA sequence: TGTGCCACATGGGCCCCCTTTGATTATAAGAAACTCTTT.

Notes on this clone: This probably arose from a read error, given a far larger clone one base away. The chain employs TRGV9 and TRGJP. CDR1 is GITISATS, CDR2 ISYDGTV, per germline (reference sequence). The CDR3 extends over 19 amino acids. The CDR3 sequence: CALWAKNGEGELGKKIMVF. The CDR3 DNA is TGTGCCTTGTGGGCAAAAAATGGTGAGGGAGAGTTGGGCAAAAAAATCATGGTATTT.

By frequency in the sample, this clone is large. The rearrangement links TRGV9 to TRGJP1. Unmatched junction bases numbered 4, after V lost 0 bases and J lost 0 bases. This CDR3 contains 16 residues. Germline loops: CDR1 GITISATS, CDR2 ISYDGTV (reference sequence). The CDR3, as DNA: TGTGCCTTGTGGGAGGTGCGGCATACCACTGGTTGGTTCAAGATATTT. It encodes CALWEVRHTTGWFKIF.

This clone turned up a few times. A much more abundant neighbour one base away suggests this may be a read error. CDR3 protein: CATRDGHYKKLF. The DNA of the CDR3 is TGTGCCACCCGGGATGGGCACTATAAGAAACTCTTT. The genes are TRGV4 and TRGJ1 or TRGJ2. This CDR3 is 12 amino acids long. Germline CDR1 is EGSTGY and CDR2 is YDSYTSSV.

This clone was counted only a few times. It is likely a read error: a sequence one base away is far more abundant. Additional DNA sequences in this sample encode the identical CDR3. J is TRGJP and V is TRGV9. CDR1 and CDR2 from the germline V gene are GITISATS and ISYDGTV (reference sequence). The CDR3 runs 15 residues. CDR3 sequence: CALWEQELGKKIKVF. DNA for the CDR3: TGTGCCTTGTGGGAGCAAGAATTGGGCAAAAAAATCAAGGTATTT.

This clone was detected a few times. A far larger clone is a single base away, which makes a read error likely. Other DNA variants within this sample encode the same CDR3. The chain combines TRGV9 with TRGJP. Germline V lookup: CDR1 GITISATS, CDR2 ISYDGTV (reference sequence). The CDR3 runs 17 residues. As DNA, the CDR3 is TGTGCCTTGTGGGAGGTGTATTGGAAGTTGGGCAAAAAAATCAAGGTATTC. Protein: CALWEVYWKLGKKIKVF.

There are a few counts of this clone. The junction differs from germline at one of its ends, possibly a read error. The chain combines TRGV2 with TRGJ1 or TRGJ2. The CDR3 extends over 17 amino acids. The germline V gene encodes CDR1 EGSNGY and CDR2 YDSYNSKV. CDR3 nucleotide sequence: TGTGCCACCTGTGACGGCGGGGTTAAGAGGGCCCATTATAAGAAACTCTTT. Its translation is CATCDGGVKRAHYKKLF.

On this clone: A much more abundant neighbour one base away suggests this may be a read error. Other DNA sequences from this sample encode an identical CDR3 as well. The chain is built from TRGV4 and TRGJ1 or TRGJ2. This CDR3 is 12 amino acids long. CDR1 and CDR2 (germline): EGSTGY, YDSYTSSV. Losses at the gene ends were 1 base for V and 7 bases for J; bases not matched to a gene: 4. The DNA of the CDR3 is TGTGCCACCTGGGATGGCGACTATAAGAAACTCTTT. This gives the protein CATWDGDYKKLF.

In this sample, this clone turned up a few times. A much larger clone lies a single base off, so this may be a read error. The V gene is TRGV9, the J gene TRGJP. CDR3 length: 17 amino acids. Germline V gene lookup returns CDR1 GITISATS and CDR2 ISYDGTV (reference sequence). The CDR3 region is CALWEVRGELGEKIKVF. The DNA for the CDR3 is TGTGCCTTGTGGGAGGTGCGAGGCGAGTTGGGCGAAAAAATCAAGGTATTT.

This clone counts as large (0.1 to 1%). Other DNA sequences in this sample translate to the same CDR3. CDR3 coding DNA: TGTGCCTTGTGGGAGCTCTTGCAAGAGTTGGGCAAAAAAATCAAGGTATTT. Amino acids: CALWELLQELGKKIKVF. The genes are TRGV9 and TRGJP. With V trimmed by 3 bases and J by 3 bases, 5 bases remained unmatched. This CDR3 spans 17 amino acids. Per the germline V gene, CDR1 is GITISATS and CDR2 is ISYDGTV (reference sequence).